Shown below are 8 T cell receptor beta chains from a single sample sequenced in a study of blood T cell repertoires in COVID-19. Here immunoSEQ multiplex PCR was the method, and the copy in TCRdb shows in-frame clones only, minus some. The sample comprises some 330,000 clones, 65% to 90% of which are singletons, and 4% to 5% rests with the top ten. Sequenced input: PBMCs or T cells enriched from blood (not recorded which). Receptors originate from a young man who had recovered from COVID-19.

The CDR3 sequence is CASSVGLAGVQETQYF. Written as DNA, the CDR3 is TGTGCCAGCAGCGTAGGTTTAGCGGGGGTTCAAGAGACCCAGTACTTC. The rearrangement links TRBV9 to TRBJ2-5; the match to TRBD2 covers 9 bases. CDR3 length: 16 amino acids. Germline assignment: CDR1 SGDLS and CDR2 YYNGEE. V shed 0 bases and J 2 bases; nucleotides not matched to a gene: 5. Full variable domain (rest looked up from reference TRBV9 and TRBJ2-5): DSGVTQTPKHLITATGQRVTLRCSPRSGDLSVYWYQQSLDQGLQFLIQYYNGEERAKGNILERFSAQQFPDLHSELNLSSLELGDSALYFCASSVGLAGVQETQYFGPGTRLLVL.

The chain joins TRBV7-9 to TRBJ2-7; TRBD2 agrees at 7 bases. CDR1 and CDR2 from the germline V gene are SEHNR and FQNEAQ (reference sequence). The CDR3 consists of 15 residues. Unmatched junction bases numbered 12, after V lost 5 bases and J lost 5 bases. CDR3 residues: CASSPYRTRANEQYF. The CDR3 nucleotides are TGTGCCAGCAGCCCTTATAGGACTAGAGCGAACGAGCAGTACTTC.

This clone occurred a few times. This chain uses TRBV19 with TRBJ2-7; 7 bases are a match to TRBD1. The V and J ends lost 5 bases and 8 bases, in that order; junction bases with no gene match: 9. The CDR3 is made up of 13 amino acids. Germline assignment: CDR1 LNHDA and CDR2 SQIVND (reference sequence). For the CDR3, the DNA is TGTGCCAGTAGTCCCCAGGGACAGTGGAAGCAGTACTTC. Amino acids: CASSPQGQWKQYF. Full variable domain (missing parts from reference TRBV19 and TRBJ2-7): DGGITQSPKYLFRKEGQNVTLSCEQNLNHDAMYWYRQDPGQGLRLIYYSQIVNDFQKGDIAEGYSVSREKKESFPLTVTSAQKNPTAFYLCASSPQGQWKQYFGPGTRLTVT.

The chain employs TRBV7-2 and TRBJ2-7; maybe TRBD2 (7 bases). The CDR3 covers 16 residues. CDR1 SGHTA and CDR2 FQGNSA come from the germline V gene. The germline V and J ends were trimmed by 4 bases and 2 bases, with 18 bases remaining between them. CDR3 nucleotide sequence: TGTGCCAGCAGCTCCCAAAGCAGGGGACTAACCTACGAGCAGTACTTC. Its protein is CASSSQSRGLTYEQYF. Filled out from reference TRBV7-2 and TRBJ2-7, the complete variable domain reads GAGVSQSPSNKVTEKGKDVELRCDPISGHTALYWYRQSLGQGLEFLIYFQGNSAPDKSGLPSDRFSAERTGGSVSTLTIQRTQQEDSAVYLCASSSQSRGLTYEQYFGPGTRLTVT.

The chain recombines TRBV7-6 with TRBJ2-7; tentative D call: TRBD2 (5 bases). The V gene lost 1 base and the J gene lost 6 bases, with 13 bases spanning the gap. The CDR3 covers 14 residues. CDR1 and CDR2 (germline): SGHVS, FNYEAQ. The CDR3 reads CASSLGGHVSEQYF. DNA for the CDR3: TGTGCCAGCAGCTTAGGAGGGCACGTGAGCGAGCAGTACTTC. Filled out from reference TRBV7-6 and TRBJ2-7, the complete variable domain reads GAGVSQSPRYKVTKRGQDVALRCDPISGHVSLYWYRQALGQGPEFLTYFNYEAQQDKSGLPNDRFSAERPEGSISTLTIQRTEQRDSAMYRCASSLGGHVSEQYFGPGTRLTVT.

CDR3 region: CASSFGQQTNYGYTF. The CDR3 nucleotides are TGCGCCAGCAGTTTTGGACAGCAGACTAACTATGGCTACACCTTC. The gene calls are TRBV5-1 and TRBJ1-2; D is possibly TRBD1 (6 bases). Trimming took 5 bases from V and 0 from J, leaving 14 bases between them. CDR1 SGHRS and CDR2 YFSETQ come from the germline V gene. The CDR3 spans 15 residues.

The chain joins TRBV11-2 to TRBJ2-7, with 9 bases matching TRBD2. V shed 5 bases and J 5 bases; nucleotides not matched to a gene: 13. In germline, CDR1 is SGHAT, CDR2 FQNNGV. The CDR3 is made up of 16 amino acids. The CDR3 region has the DNA TGTGCCAGCAGCAAAGTGGCCGGACTAGCGTCCCACGAGCAGTACTTC. The encoded protein is CASSKVAGLASHEQYF.

This sequence joins TRBV18 and TRBJ2-2; 8 nucleotides agree with TRBD2. J was trimmed by 1 base and V by 5 bases; bases with no gene match: 6. Germline CDR1 KGHSH, CDR2 LQKENI. There are 16 residues in the CDR3. The CDR3 region has the DNA TGTGCCAGCTCAGCAGTACTAGCGGAGAACACCGGGGAGCTGTTTTTT. It is translated as CASSAVLAENTGELFF.